What follows are 10 T cell receptor beta chains derived from one specimen sequenced in a study of blood T cell repertoires in COVID-19. Libraries were prepared by immunoSEQ multiplex PCR; TCRdb keeps only in-frame clonotypes and omits some of them. This sample has fewer than 250,000 clones; approximately 86% occur once, and the top ten carry more than 6%. Specimen: peripheral blood. These receptors were obtained from a woman in her sixties or seventies with active or convalescent COVID-19.

V is TRBV5-6 and J is TRBJ1-6, with no clear D. With 4 bases removed from V and 4 bases from J, the gap between germline ends came to 9 bases. Germline CDR1 reads SGHDT; CDR2 reads YYEEEE. The CDR3 runs 14 residues. CDR3 sequence (DNA): TGTGCCAGCAGCCCGGGAAGGTATAATTCACCCCTCCACTTT. This gives the protein CASSPGRYNSPLHF.

The chain has TRBV7-2 and TRBJ1-2; possible D gene TRBD1, 5 bases. From germline, CDR1 is SGHTA and CDR2 FQGNSA. The CDR3 is made up of 14 amino acids. Trimming removed 4 bases at V and 8 bases at J, with 17 bases between. CDR3 in amino acids: CASSYSGGGWGYTF. For the CDR3, the DNA is TGTGCCAGCAGCTATAGCGGGGGTGGATGGGGCTACACCTTC.

This chain connects TRBV11-2 to TRBJ2-5, with 9 bases aligning to TRBD1. V lost 5 bases, J lost 5 bases, and 6 bases stayed unmatched. Germline V CDR1 and CDR2: SGHAT, FQNNGV. There are 14 residues in the CDR3. The CDR3 loop is CASSLQGAGETQYF. The DNA for the CDR3 is TGTGCCAGCAGCCTACAGGGGGCGGGGGAGACCCAGTACTTC.

The CDR3, as DNA: TGCAGCGTTACAACAGGTAATCAGCCCCAGCATTTT. It encodes CSVTTGNQPQHF. This sequence joins TRBV29-1 and TRBJ1-5, with D possibly matching TRBD1 (5 bases). V was cut by 5 bases and J by 4 bases, with 9 bases left in between. CDR3 length: 12 residues. The V gene's germline CDR1 is SQVTM and CDR2 ANQGSEA.

The chain combines TRBV6-1 with TRBJ1-2; no definite D call. This CDR3 spans 16 amino acids. Trimming removed 4 bases at V and 4 bases at J, with 19 bases between. Germline values: CDR1 MNHNS, CDR2 SASEGT. The CDR3 DNA reads TGTGCCAGCAGTGTCCTTAACGGGATGGCCGCCTATGGCTACACCTTC. Translated: CASSVLNGMAAYGYTF.

Written as DNA, the CDR3 is TGTGCCAGCAGACTGAGCGGGACCGGGGAGCTGTTTTTT. It yields the protein CASRLSGTGELFF. The chain combines TRBV2 with TRBJ2-2; D perhaps matches TRBD2 (6 bases). Looked up from germline, CDR1 is SNHLY and CDR2 is FYNNEI. V lost 6 bases and J 5 bases, leaving 10 bases between the germline ends. The CDR3 is 13 residues long.

V gene TRBV7-2 combines with J gene TRBJ1-2; TRBD1 is a possible D gene (6 bases). The CDR3 has 14 amino acids. Germline lookup yields CDR1 SGHTA and CDR2 FQGNSA. The germline V and J ends were trimmed by 1 base and 4 bases, with 10 bases remaining between them. The CDR3: CASSLGEGGYGYTF. DNA for the CDR3: TGTGCCAGCAGCTTAGGGGAGGGGGGCTATGGCTACACCTTC.

The rearrangement joins TRBV3-1 (or the pseudogene TRBV3-2) to TRBJ2-1; TRBD1 matches at 10 bases. The CDR3 sequence is 18 residues long. V was clipped by 3 bases and J by 0 bases; unmatched bases: 8. Germline V CDR1 and CDR2: LGHDT, YNNKEL (reference sequence). The CDR3 spells CASSHHRGQGSSYNEQFF. Written as DNA, the CDR3 is TGTGCCAGCAGCCATCACCGGGGACAGGGGTCCTCCTACAATGAGCAGTTCTTC.

This clone was picked up many times. The rearrangement joins TRBV3-1 (or the pseudogene TRBV3-2) to TRBJ2-1; 9 bases agree with TRBD2. The CDR3 length is 17 residues. Trimming took 1 base from V and 7 from J; bases not matched to a gene: 11. The germline V gene encodes CDR1 LGHDT and CDR2 YNNKEL (reference sequence). DNA of the CDR3: TGTGCCAGCAGCCAAGCATTGGGCGGGAGGGCCGAAAATGAGCAGTTCTTC. This translates into CASSQALGGRAENEQFF.

This chain uses TRBV10-2 with TRBJ1-5, with 8 positions matching TRBD1. Germline trimming cut 3 bases from V and 5 bases from J; bases unmatched to any gene: 12. Germline CDR1 is WSHSY and CDR2 is SAAADI. The CDR3 totals 17 residues. CDR3 coding DNA: TGCGCCAGCAGTGATCCGGGACAGGCCCTTTTTGATCAGCCCCAGCATTTT. Translated, it gives CASSDPGQALFDQPQHF.